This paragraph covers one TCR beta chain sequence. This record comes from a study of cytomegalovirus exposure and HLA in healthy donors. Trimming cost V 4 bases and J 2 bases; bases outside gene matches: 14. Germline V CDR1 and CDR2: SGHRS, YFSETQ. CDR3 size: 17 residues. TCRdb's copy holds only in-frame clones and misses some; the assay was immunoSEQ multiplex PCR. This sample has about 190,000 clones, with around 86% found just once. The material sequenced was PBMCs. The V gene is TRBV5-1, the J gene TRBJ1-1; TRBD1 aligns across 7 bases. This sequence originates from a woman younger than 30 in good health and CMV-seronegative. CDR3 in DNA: TGCGCCAGCAGCCTAGATATCACCGGGACAGTTAACACTGAAGCTTTCTTT. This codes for CASSLDITGTVNTEAFF.